This entry lists 21 T cell receptor beta chains sequenced from one sample in a study of blood T cell repertoires in COVID-19. This table comes from immunoSEQ multiplex PCR, and its TCRdb copy is limited to in-frame clones, with some not included. This table holds approximately 74,000 clones, roughly 86% found once. Specimen: peripheral blood. The receptor set was obtained from a woman in her fifties or sixties with acute or convalescent COVID-19.

This clone was observed a few times. The genes are TRBV27 and TRBJ1-2; TRBD1 matches at 7 bases. The germline V gene has CDR1 MNHEY and CDR2 SMNVEV (reference sequence). Trimming took 3 bases from V and 3 from J; bases not matched to a gene: 7. The CDR3 runs to 15 residues. The CDR3 nucleotides are TGTGCCAGCAGTTTCCGACAAACAGGGGACTATGGCTACACCTTC. Translated: CASSFRQTGDYGYTF.

This sequence joins TRBV30 and TRBJ1-1, with D unclear. The CDR3 runs 14 residues. V was clipped by 4 bases and J by 1 base, with 13 bases between them. CDR1 and CDR2 from the germline V gene are GTSNPN and SVGIG (reference sequence). The CDR3 DNA reads as TGTGCCTGGATTAAGCGGGCCAGGAACACTGAAGCTTTCTTT. The encoded protein is CAWIKRARNTEAFF.

This clone was counted only a few times. J is TRBJ2-1 and V is TRBV7-8, with TRBD2 as a possible D gene (6 bases). There are 15 residues in the CDR3. V lost 4 bases to trimming and J lost 10 bases, with 20 bases between them. CDR1 and CDR2 (germline): SGHVS, FQNEAQ. The CDR3: CASSSKDYYGGEQFF. The CDR3 bases are TGTGCCAGCAGCTCCAAGGACTACTACGGAGGGGAGCAGTTCTTC.

V usage is TRBV6-5 and J usage is TRBJ2-4, with 7 nucleotides matching TRBD1. CDR1 is MNHEY and CDR2 is SVGAGI in the germline V gene. Trimming removed 5 bases from V and 1 base from J; junction bases left unmatched: 5. CDR3 length equals 15 residues. CDR3 region: CASSTPQGAKNIQYF. The CDR3 coding sequence is TGTGCCAGCAGTACACCACAGGGGGCCAAAAACATTCAGTACTTC.

V gene TRBV27 combines with J gene TRBJ2-1; D remains unclear. Germline loops: CDR1 MNHEY, CDR2 SMNVEV (reference sequence). There are 14 residues in the CDR3. Between the trimmed V and J ends, which lost 4 bases and 4 bases, there was a span of 11 bases. The CDR3 is CASSYSTLYNEQFF. For the CDR3, the DNA is TGTGCCAGCAGTTATTCGACACTTTACAATGAGCAGTTCTTC.

The gene calls are TRBV7-7 and TRBJ2-7; no definite D call. Between the trimmed V and J ends, which lost 2 bases and 6 bases, there was a span of 11 bases. The CDR3 is made up of 13 amino acids. CDR1 is SSHAT, CDR2 FNYEAQ, per germline (reference sequence). CDR3 sequence: CASSLPRRSEQYF. CDR3 DNA sequence: TGTGCCAGCAGCTTACCCCGTCGGTCCGAGCAGTACTTC.

The rearrangement uses TRBV28 and TRBJ1-1, with a possible D match to TRBD1 (6 bases). The germline V and J ends were trimmed by 6 bases and 0 bases, with 11 bases remaining between them. Germline CDR1 and CDR2: MDHEN and SYDVKM. This CDR3 spans 14 amino acids. The CDR3 DNA sequence: TGTGCCAGCAGGAAAGGGGGAATGAACACTGAAGCTTTCTTT. Translated: CASRKGGMNTEAFF. Variable domain in full (rest from reference TRBV28 and TRBJ1-1): DVKVTQSSRYLVKRTGEKVFLECVQDMDHENMFWYRQDPGLGLRLIYFSYDVKMKEKGDIPEGYSVSREKKERFSLILESASTNQTSMYLCASRKGGMNTEAFFGQGTRLTVV.

This chain links TRBV5-1 with TRBJ2-1; no definite D call. Germline CDR1 SGHRS, CDR2 YFSETQ. Trimming removed 1 base from V and 2 bases from J, with 7 bases in between. CDR3 length: 14 amino acids. Here the CDR3 DNA reads TGCGCCAGCAGCTTGTCAGGTCCCTACAATGAGCAGTTCTTC. It is translated as CASSLSGPYNEQFF.

The gene calls are TRBV19 and TRBJ2-7, with 9 bases matching TRBD1. The CDR3 loop spans 15 amino acids. Germline V lookup: CDR1 LNHDA, CDR2 SQIVND (reference sequence). The junction had 6 bases not matched to a gene; V was cut back by 6 bases and J by 0 bases. The CDR3 sequence: CASSQGTGNSYEQYF. Here the CDR3 DNA reads TGTGCCAGTAGCCAAGGGACAGGGAACTCCTACGAGCAGTACTTC.

The chain links TRBV4-1 to TRBJ1-2; D possibly corresponds to TRBD1 (5 bases). Germline V CDR1 and CDR2: MGHRA, YSYEKL. Trimming left V 4 bases short and J 8 bases short, with 17 bases between. This CDR3 spans 14 amino acids. CDR3 bases: TGCGCCAGCAGCCTCCCCTCCAGGTCAGGGGGCTACACCTTC. Translation gives CASSLPSRSGGYTF.

This chain uses TRBV19 with TRBJ1-4; the D is unclear. The CDR3 contains 13 residues. Trimming pared 6 bases from V and 7 bases from J, leaving 12 bases between. Looked up from germline, CDR1 is LNHDA and CDR2 is SQIVND (reference sequence). The CDR3 loop reads CASRSQEGEKLFF. The DNA for the CDR3 is TGTGCCAGTAGGTCCCAGGAGGGTGAAAAACTGTTTTTT.

The gene calls are TRBV19 and TRBJ2-2; 10 bases are a match to TRBD2. The CDR3 runs 13 residues. In germline, CDR1 is LNHDA, CDR2 SQIVND (reference sequence). J was trimmed by 14 bases and V by 5 bases; bases with no gene match: 8. CDR3 sequence (DNA): TGTGCCAGTAGTTCTCAAGCGGGAGGGACCCTGTTTTTT. Its protein product is CASSSQAGGTLFF.

The rearrangement uses TRBV10-3 and TRBJ2-3; 12 bases match TRBD2. The V segment lost 3 bases and the J segment 7 bases; nucleotides outside the gene matches: 5. The CDR3 is made up of 15 amino acids. The germline CDR1 and CDR2 sequences are ENHRY and SYGVKD. The CDR3 reads CAISDSSGRANTQYF. Written as DNA, the CDR3 is TGTGCCATCAGTGACTCTAGCGGGAGGGCCAATACGCAGTATTTT.

V and J are TRBV3-1 (or the pseudogene TRBV3-2) and TRBJ1-1; 7 nucleotides line up with TRBD1. Germline V CDR1 and CDR2: LGHDT, YNNKEL (reference sequence). This CDR3 comprises 16 residues. Losses at the gene ends were 6 bases for V and 4 bases for J; bases not matched to a gene: 14. The CDR3 sequence is CASRGKGAMGTTEAFF. The CDR3 DNA reads TGTGCCAGCAGGGGGAAGGGGGCGATGGGGACCACTGAAGCTTTCTTT.

The chain couples TRBV6-2 or TRBV6-3 to TRBJ2-7, with 9 bases fitting TRBD1. The trim removed 6 bases at V and 4 bases at J, leaving 13 bases unmatched. The CDR3 has 16 amino acids. Germline V gene lookup returns CDR1 MNHEY and CDR2 SVGEGT. The DNA for the CDR3 is TGTGCCAGCAGCTATCCCGGGACAGGGTACAAGTACGAGCAGTACTTC. Its translation: CASSYPGTGYKYEQYF.

The chain is built from TRBV5-5 and TRBJ2-7, with D maybe TRBD1 (6 bases). Germline CDR1 is SGHKS and CDR2 is YYEKEE (reference sequence). V gave up 4 bases and J gave up 3 bases, with 17 bases separating them. The CDR3 is 15 amino acids. The CDR3 coding sequence is TGTGCCAGCAGCCCCATGGGGGACACAGTCTACGAGCAGTACTTC. This gives the protein CASSPMGDTVYEQYF.

This chain links TRBV18 with TRBJ2-7; TRBD1 matches at 8 bases. CDR1 and CDR2 from the germline V gene are KGHSH and LQKENI. Losses at the gene ends were 0 bases for V and 4 bases for J; bases not matched to a gene: 8. There are 16 residues in the CDR3. CDR3 nucleotide sequence: TGTGCCAGCTCACCACCGGTCGGACAGGGTACGTACGAGCAGTACTTC. This codes for CASSPPVGQGTYEQYF.

This chain joins TRBV5-1 and TRBJ1-3, with a possible D match to TRBD1 (5 bases). Germline V gene sequence: CDR1 SGHRS, CDR2 YFSETQ. Trimming pared 2 bases from V and 0 bases from J, leaving 9 bases between. The CDR3 spans 15 residues. The CDR3 region has the DNA TGCGCCAGCAGCTTCGGGGGTCACTCTGGAAACACCATATATTTT. Amino acids: CASSFGGHSGNTIYF.

This clone has only a few counts. The chain uses TRBV5-1 and TRBJ1-4; D uncertain. Germline CDR1 reads SGHRS; CDR2 reads YFSETQ. The V end was cut by 4 bases, the J end by 0 bases, with 13 bases between. The CDR3 runs 16 residues. The CDR3 DNA reads as TGCGCCAGCAGCCGAGGGAGTACTGCAACTAATGAAAAACTGTTTTTT. This codes for CASSRGSTATNEKLFF.

The chain employs TRBV10-3 and TRBJ2-7, with TRBD1 matching 9 bases. In germline, CDR1 is ENHRY, CDR2 SYGVKD. V was pared by 4 bases and J by 4 bases, with 14 bases of the junction left unmatched. The CDR3 is made up of 17 amino acids. CDR3 region: CAISARITGTGMYEQYF. The DNA of the CDR3 is TGTGCCATCAGTGCTAGGATTACGGGGACAGGGATGTACGAGCAGTACTTC.

This chain connects TRBV13 to TRBJ2-7; 7 nucleotides line up with TRBD2. This CDR3 has 13 residues. J gave up 3 bases and V 3 bases, and 2 bases lay outside the gene matches. The germline V gene has CDR1 PRHDT and CDR2 FYEKMQ (reference sequence). CDR3 nucleotides: TGTGCCAGCAGCTTTTCGGGGGGCTACGAGCAGTACTTC. Protein product: CASSFSGGYEQYF.